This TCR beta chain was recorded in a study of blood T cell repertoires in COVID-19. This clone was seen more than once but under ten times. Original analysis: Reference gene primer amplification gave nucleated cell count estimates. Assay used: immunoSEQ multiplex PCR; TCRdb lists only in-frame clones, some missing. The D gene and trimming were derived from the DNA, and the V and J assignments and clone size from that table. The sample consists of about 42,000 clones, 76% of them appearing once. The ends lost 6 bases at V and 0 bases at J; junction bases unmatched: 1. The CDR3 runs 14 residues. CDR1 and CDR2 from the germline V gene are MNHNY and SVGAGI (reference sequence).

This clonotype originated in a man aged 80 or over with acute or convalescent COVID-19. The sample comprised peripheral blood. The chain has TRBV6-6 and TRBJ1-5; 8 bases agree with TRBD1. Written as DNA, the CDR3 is TGTGCCAGCAGAGGACAGGGTAGCAATCAGCCCCAGCATTTT. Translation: CASRGQGSNQPQHF.